This T cell receptor (beta chain) was found in a study of OX40 agonist ivuxolimab in advanced cancers. Study-level background: Three partial responders included one hepatocellular carcinoma patient and two cutaneous melanoma patients.

Here immunoSEQ multiplex PCR was the method, and the copy in TCRdb shows in-frame clones only, minus some. The sample includes about 70,000 clones, around 90% of them seen just once. About this clone: Its antigen is still unknown.

Study results and limitations: Nonresponders included some who also had low normalized T-cell clonal expansion.

V trimming: 3 bases; J trimming: 6 bases; junction bases outside the gene matches: 11. In germline, CDR1 is MNHEY, CDR2 SMNVEV (reference sequence). The CDR3 consists of 15 residues. The source of this sequence is an adult with an advanced solid tumor such as melanoma, head and neck, liver or kidney cancer. The material was CD4+ or CD8+ T cells sorted from blood, obtained in a trial of the OX40 agonist ivuxolimab. The chain links TRBV27 to TRBJ2-7; 7 bases are shared with TRBD1. The CDR3 DNA reads TGTGCCAGCAGTTTCGACAGGGTGAATTTTTTCGAGCAGTACTTC. Its protein product is CASSFDRVNFFEQYF.